This TCR beta chain emerged from a study of shared clonotypes between healthy human individuals. Germline values: CDR1 KGHSH, CDR2 LQKENI. The CDR3 loop spans 14 amino acids. Unmatched junction bases numbered 4, after V lost 6 bases and J lost 0 bases. CD4+ cell separation produced CD45RA+ naive and CD45RA-negative memory subsets. In the source study's methods: ImmunoSEQ supplied junction-only sequences lacking quality scores, so filtering was different. The data were produced by immunoSEQ multiplex PCR, yet TCRdb's version contains in-frame clones alone and is incomplete. V and J calls and clone size come straight from that table; D and trimming were deduced from the DNA. This sample carries roughly 1,100,000 clones, roughly 80% of them seen once, and the ten largest clones take approximately 1.5%.

The specimen sequenced was memory CD4+ T cells sorted from blood. The sample's subset: CD45RA-negative fraction. The TCR was taken from a man younger than 35 in good health. The rearrangement uses TRBV18 and TRBJ2-7; 8 bases align to TRBD1. For the CDR3, the DNA is TGTGCCAGCTCCGTACAGGGGGTCTCCTACGAGCAGTACTTC. It translates to CASSVQGVSYEQYF.